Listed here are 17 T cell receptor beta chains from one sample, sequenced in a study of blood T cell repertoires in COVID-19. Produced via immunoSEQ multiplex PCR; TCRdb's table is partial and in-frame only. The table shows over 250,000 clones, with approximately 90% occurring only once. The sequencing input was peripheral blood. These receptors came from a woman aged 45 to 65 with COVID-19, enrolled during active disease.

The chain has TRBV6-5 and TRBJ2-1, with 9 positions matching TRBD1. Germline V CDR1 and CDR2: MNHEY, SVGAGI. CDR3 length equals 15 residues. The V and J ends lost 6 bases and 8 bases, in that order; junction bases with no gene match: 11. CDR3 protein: CASSTTGGWGHEQFF. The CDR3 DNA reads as TGTGCCAGCAGCACAACAGGGGGCTGGGGCCATGAGCAGTTCTTC.

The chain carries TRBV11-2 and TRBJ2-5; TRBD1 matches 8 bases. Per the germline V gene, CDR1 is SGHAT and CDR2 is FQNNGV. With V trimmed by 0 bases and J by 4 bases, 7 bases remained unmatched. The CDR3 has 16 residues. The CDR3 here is CASSLEDRAYGETQYF. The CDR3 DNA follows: TGTGCCAGCAGCTTAGAGGACAGGGCGTATGGAGAGACCCAGTACTTC. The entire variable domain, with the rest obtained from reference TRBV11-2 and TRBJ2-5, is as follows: EAGVAQSPRYKIIEKRQSVAFWCNPISGHATLYWYQQILGQGPKLLIQFQNNGVVDDSQLPKDRFSAERLKGVDSTLKIQPAKLEDSAVYLCASSLEDRAYGETQYFGPGTRLLVL.

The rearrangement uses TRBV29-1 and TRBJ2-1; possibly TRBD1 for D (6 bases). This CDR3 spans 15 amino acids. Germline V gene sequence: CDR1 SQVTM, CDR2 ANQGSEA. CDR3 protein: CSYTRGVSSYNEQFF. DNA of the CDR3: TGCAGTTATACCAGGGGAGTCTCTTCGTACAATGAGCAGTTCTTC.

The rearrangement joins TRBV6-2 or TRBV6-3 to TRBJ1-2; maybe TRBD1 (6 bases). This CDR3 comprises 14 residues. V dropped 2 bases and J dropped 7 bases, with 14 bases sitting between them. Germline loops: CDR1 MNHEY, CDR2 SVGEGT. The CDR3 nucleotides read TGTGCCAGCAGTTACCATGACAGGCTGGGTGGCTACACCTTC. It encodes CASSYHDRLGGYTF.

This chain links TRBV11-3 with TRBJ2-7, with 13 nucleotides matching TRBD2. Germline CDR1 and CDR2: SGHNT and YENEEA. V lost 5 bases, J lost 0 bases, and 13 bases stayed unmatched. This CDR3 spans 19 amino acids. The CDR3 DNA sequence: TGTGCCAGCAGCGAATATAATCTGGGACTAGCGGGATCCTCCTACGAGCAGTACTTC. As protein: CASSEYNLGLAGSSYEQYF.

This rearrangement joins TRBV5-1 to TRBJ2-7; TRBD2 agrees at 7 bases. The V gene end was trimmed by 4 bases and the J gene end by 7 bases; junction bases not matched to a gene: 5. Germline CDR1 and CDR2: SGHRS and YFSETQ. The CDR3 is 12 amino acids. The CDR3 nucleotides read TGCGCCAGCAGCAGCGGGACTACTGAGCAGTACTTC. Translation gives CASSSGTTEQYF.

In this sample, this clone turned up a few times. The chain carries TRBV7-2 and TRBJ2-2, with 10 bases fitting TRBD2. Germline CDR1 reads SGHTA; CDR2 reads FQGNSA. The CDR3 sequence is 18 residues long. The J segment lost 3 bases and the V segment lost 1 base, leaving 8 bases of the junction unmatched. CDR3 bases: TGTGCCAGCAGCTTAGACTGGACTAGCGGCACCCACACCGGGGAGCTGTTTTTT. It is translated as CASSLDWTSGTHTGELFF. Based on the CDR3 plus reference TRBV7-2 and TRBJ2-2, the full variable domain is GAGVSQSPSNKVTEKGKDVELRCDPISGHTALYWYRQSLGQGLEFLIYFQGNSAPDKSGLPSDRFSAERTGGSVSTLTIQRTQQEDSAVYLCASSLDWTSGTHTGELFFGEGSRLTVL.

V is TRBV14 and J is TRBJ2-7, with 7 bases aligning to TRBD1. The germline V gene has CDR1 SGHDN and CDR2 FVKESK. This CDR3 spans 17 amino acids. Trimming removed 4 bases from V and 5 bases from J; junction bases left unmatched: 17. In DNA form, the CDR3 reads TGTGCCAGCAGCCCCCCGAGGGAAGAGACAGGGACCCACGAGCAGTACTTC. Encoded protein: CASSPPREETGTHEQYF.

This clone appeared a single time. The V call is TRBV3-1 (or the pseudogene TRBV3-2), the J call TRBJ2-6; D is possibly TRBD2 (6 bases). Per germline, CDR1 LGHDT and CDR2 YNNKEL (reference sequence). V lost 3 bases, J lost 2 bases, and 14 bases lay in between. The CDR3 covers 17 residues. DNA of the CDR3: TGTGCCAGCAGCCAGTATCATCCGGGGGCTGGGGCCAACGTCCTGACTTTC. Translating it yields CASSQYHPGAGANVLTF.

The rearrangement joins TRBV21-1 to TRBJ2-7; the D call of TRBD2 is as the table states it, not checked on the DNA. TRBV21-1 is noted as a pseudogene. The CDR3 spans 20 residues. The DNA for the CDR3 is TGTGCCAGCAGCAGCCGGCCCCCGGCGGTTGCAAAACCTACCGACTACGAGCAGTACTTC. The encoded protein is CASSSRPPAVAKPTDYEQYF.

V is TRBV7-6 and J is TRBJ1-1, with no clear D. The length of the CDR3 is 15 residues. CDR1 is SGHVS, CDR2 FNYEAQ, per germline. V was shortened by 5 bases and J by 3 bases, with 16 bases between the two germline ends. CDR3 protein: CASSPYKVEDTEAFF. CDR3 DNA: TGTGCCAGCAGCCCGTACAAGGTAGAGGACACTGAAGCTTTCTTT.

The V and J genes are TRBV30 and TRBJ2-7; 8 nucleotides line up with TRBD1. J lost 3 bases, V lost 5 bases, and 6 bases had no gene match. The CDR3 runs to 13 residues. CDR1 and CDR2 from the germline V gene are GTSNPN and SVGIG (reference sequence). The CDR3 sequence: CAWAQGADYEQYF. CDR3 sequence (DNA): TGTGCCTGGGCTCAGGGGGCCGACTACGAGCAGTACTTC. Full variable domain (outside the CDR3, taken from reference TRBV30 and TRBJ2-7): SQTIHQWPATLVQPVGSPLSLECTVEGTSNPNLYWYRQAAGRGLQLLFYSVGIGQISSEVPQNLSASRPQDRQFILSSKKLLLSDSGFYLCAWAQGADYEQYFGPGTRLTVT.

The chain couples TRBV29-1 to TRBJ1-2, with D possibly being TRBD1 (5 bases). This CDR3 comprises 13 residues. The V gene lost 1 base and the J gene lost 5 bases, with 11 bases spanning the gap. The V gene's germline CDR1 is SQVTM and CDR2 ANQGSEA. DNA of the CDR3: TGCAGCGTTGAAGGGGGCAGGAGATATGGCTACACCTTC. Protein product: CSVEGGRRYGYTF.

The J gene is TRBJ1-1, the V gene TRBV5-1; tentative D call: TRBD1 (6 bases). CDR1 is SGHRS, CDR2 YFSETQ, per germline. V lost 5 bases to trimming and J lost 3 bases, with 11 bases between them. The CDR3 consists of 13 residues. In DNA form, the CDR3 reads TGCGCCAGCAGACGGTCAGGGGACACTGAAGCTTTCTTT. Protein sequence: CASRRSGDTEAFF.

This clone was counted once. The CDR3 sequence: CASSVGGRALEQYF. In DNA form, the CDR3 reads TGTGCCAGCAGCGTAGGCGGGAGGGCCTTGGAGCAGTACTTC. The V call is TRBV9, the J call TRBJ2-7, with 9 bases aligning to TRBD2. V lost 0 bases and J lost 7; bases outside the gene matches: 5. The CDR3 totals 14 residues. The V gene's germline CDR1 is SGDLS and CDR2 YYNGEE. Drawing the rest from reference TRBV9 and TRBJ2-7, the complete variable domain is DSGVTQTPKHLITATGQRVTLRCSPRSGDLSVYWYQQSLDQGLQFLIQYYNGEERAKGNILERFSAQQFPDLHSELNLSSLELGDSALYFCASSVGGRALEQYFGPGTRLTVT.

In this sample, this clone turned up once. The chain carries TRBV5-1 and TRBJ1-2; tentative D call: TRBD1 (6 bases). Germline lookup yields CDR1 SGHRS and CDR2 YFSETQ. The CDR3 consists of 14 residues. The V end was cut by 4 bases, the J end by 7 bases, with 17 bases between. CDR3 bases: TGCGCCAGCAGCCCACTCCAGGGGTCTGGTGGCTACACCTTC. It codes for CASSPLQGSGGYTF.

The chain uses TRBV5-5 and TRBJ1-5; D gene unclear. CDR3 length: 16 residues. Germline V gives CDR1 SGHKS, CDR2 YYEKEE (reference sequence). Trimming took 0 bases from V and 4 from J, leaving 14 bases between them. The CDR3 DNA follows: TGTGCCAGCAGCTTGGGGGGATCGGGGTGGAATCAGCCCCAGCATTTT. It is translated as CASSLGGSGWNQPQHF.